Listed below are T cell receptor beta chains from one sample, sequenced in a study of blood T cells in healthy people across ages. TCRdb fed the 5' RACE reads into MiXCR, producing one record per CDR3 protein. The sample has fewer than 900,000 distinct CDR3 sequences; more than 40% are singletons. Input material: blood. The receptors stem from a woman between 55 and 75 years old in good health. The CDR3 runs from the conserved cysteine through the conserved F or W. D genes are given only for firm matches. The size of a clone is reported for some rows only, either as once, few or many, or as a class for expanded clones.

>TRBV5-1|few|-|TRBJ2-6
TGCGCCAGCAGCTCGGGAGCCTCTGGGGCCAACGTCCTGACTTTC
CASSSGASGANVLTF
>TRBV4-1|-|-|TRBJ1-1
TGCGCCAGCAGCCAAGAGGAGGGGGTCCAAACTGAAGCTTTCTTT
CASSQEEGVQTEAFF
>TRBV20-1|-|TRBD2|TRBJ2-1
TGCAGTGCTGCCTTCACACTAGCGAATGAGCAGTTCTTC
CSAAFTLANEQFF
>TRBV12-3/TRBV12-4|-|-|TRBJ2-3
TGTGCCACTGCCCCCTCAGGGTTCGGTACGCAGTATTTT
CATAPSGFGTQYF
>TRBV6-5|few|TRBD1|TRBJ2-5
TGTGCCAGCAGTTTTGGACAGGGAATGGAGACCCAGTACTTC
CASSFGQGMETQYF
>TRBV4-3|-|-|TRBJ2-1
TGCGCCAGCAGCCAACCTGATGAGCAGTTCTTC
CASSQPDEQFF
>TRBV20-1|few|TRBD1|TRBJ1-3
TGCAGTGCTAGTGTGGGACAGGGGATCGGAAACACCATATATTTT
CSASVGQGIGNTIYF
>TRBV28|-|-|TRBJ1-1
TGTGCCAGCAGTTTATATCCGGTCCTGAACACTGAAGCTTTCTTT
CASSLYPVLNTEAFF
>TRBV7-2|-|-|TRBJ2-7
TGTGCCAGCAGCCAGGCAGTCGGACGCTTTCACTACGAGCAGTACTTC
CASSQAVGRFHYEQYF
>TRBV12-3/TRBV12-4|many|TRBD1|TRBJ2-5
TGTGCCAGCAGCCTTGGGACAGGGAAGACCCAGTACTTC
CASSLGTGKTQYF
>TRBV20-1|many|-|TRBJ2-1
TGCAGTGCTAGGACCCGGGGCTCCTACAATGAGCAGTTCTTC
CSARTRGSYNEQFF
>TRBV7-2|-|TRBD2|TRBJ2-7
TGTGCCAGCAGCTTAGCGCGGACTAGCGGGAGTAATGAGCAGTACTTC
CASSLARTSGSNEQYF
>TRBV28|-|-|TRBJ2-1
TGTGCCAGCAAGGACTCGGGCTACAATGAGCAGTTCTTC
CASKDSGYNEQFF
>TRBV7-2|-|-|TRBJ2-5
TGTGCCAGCAGCTCAGAGGGTCAGCTGACCCAGTACTTC
CASSSEGQLTQYF
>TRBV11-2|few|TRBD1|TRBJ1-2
TGTGCCAGCAGACCTCCGGGACAGGGCTATGGCTACACCTTC
CASRPPGQGYGYTF
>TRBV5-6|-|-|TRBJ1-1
TGTGCCAGCAGCTTGCAAGGGAACGGCACTGAAGCTTTCTTT
CASSLQGNGTEAFF
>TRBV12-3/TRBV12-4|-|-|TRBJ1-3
TGTGCCAGCAGTTTATTTGGGGTACCCTCTGGAAACACCATATATTTT
CASSLFGVPSGNTIYF
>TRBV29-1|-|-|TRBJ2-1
TGCAGCGTTGTGGGTGCGGCGCGTGAGCAGTTCTTC
CSVVGAAREQFF
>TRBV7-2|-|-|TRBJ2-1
TGTGCCAGCAGCTTAGACGACGGGAGTTACAATGAGCAGTTCTTC
CASSLDDGSYNEQFF
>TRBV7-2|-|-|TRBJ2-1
TGTGCCAGCAGCCCTTGGGACTCCCCGGAGCAGTTCTTC
CASSPWDSPEQFF
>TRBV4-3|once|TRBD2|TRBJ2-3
TGCGCCAGCAGCCAAGATCGAGGCGGGGGGGCGGTGTCAGATACGCAGTATTTT
CASSQDRGGGAVSDTQYF
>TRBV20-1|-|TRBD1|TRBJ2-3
TGCAGTGCGACCACAGGGGAGCTGGTCATAGATACGCAGTATTTT
CSATTGELVIDTQYF
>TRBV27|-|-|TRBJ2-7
TGTGCCAGCAGTGCGACCGAGCCCCACGAGCAGTACTTC
CASSATEPHEQYF
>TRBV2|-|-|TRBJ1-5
TGTGCCAGCAGTGAAGAGAGGGGATTTCGGCCCCAGCATTTT
CASSEERGFRPQHF
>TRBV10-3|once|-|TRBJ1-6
TGTGCCATCAGTGAAACAGTACAAGGTGGCAATTCACCCCTCCACTTT
CAISETVQGGNSPLHF
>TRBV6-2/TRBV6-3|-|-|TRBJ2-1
TGTGCCAGCAGGGCCGACGGGCACAATGAGCAGTTCTTC
CASRADGHNEQFF
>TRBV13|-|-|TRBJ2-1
TGTGCCAGCAGCCACCCCTCCCGTACCTACAATGAGCAGTTCTTC
CASSHPSRTYNEQFF
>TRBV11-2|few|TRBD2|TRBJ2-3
TGTGCCAGCAAGGGACTAGCGGGAGGGCCTAAAAGGGAGGTCGGAGGACCAGATACGCAGTATTTT
CASKGLAGGPKREVGGPDTQYF
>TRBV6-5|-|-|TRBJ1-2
TGTGCCAGCAGTGACCAACCTAACTATGGCTACACCTTC
CASSDQPNYGYTF
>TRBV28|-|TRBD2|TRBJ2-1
TGTGCCAGCAGTTTCGTGGCGGGAGGATGGATAAATGAGCAGTTCTTC
CASSFVAGGWINEQFF
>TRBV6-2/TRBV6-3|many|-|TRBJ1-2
TGTGCCAGCAGTTATACCACCGGGAAGGGCTACACCTTC
CASSYTTGKGYTF
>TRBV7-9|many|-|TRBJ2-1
TGTGCCAGCACCCGCGGGTGGTTGAATGAGCAGTTCTTC
CASTRGWLNEQFF
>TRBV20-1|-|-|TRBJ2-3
TGCAGCGCCCGGAGGGTTGGGGGAGATACGCAGTATTTT
CSARRVGGDTQYF
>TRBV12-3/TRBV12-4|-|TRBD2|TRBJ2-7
TGTGCCAGCAGTTTAAGGGCTAGCGGCCTCTCCTACGAGCAGTACTTC
CASSLRASGLSYEQYF
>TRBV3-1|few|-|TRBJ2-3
TGTGCCAGCAGCCGGGGCGGAGACACAGATACGCAGTATTTT
CASSRGGDTDTQYF
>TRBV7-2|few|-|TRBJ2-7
TGTGCCAGCAGCTTGGCCCACAACCCTACCTACGAGCAGTACTTC
CASSLAHNPTYEQYF
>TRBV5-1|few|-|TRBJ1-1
TGCGCCAGCAGCTTGGCGGGGGCAATAGAAGCTTTCTTT
CASSLAGAIEAFF
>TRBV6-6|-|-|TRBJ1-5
TGTGCCAGCAGCCAGGGGTTCCTTGGAGGGGAAAACCAGCCCCAGCATTTT
CASSQGFLGGENQPQHF
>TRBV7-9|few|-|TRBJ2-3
TGTGCCAGCAGCCGGGCCCCACACGCTGATACGCAGTATTTT
CASSRAPHADTQYF
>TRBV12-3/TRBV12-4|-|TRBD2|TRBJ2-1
TGTGCCAGCATCCGTAGCGGGGGCCTCTACAATGAGCAGTTCTTC
CASIRSGGLYNEQFF
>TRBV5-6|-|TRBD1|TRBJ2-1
TGTGCCAGTACAAGAGGGACAGAAAATGAGCAGTTCTTC
CASTRGTENEQFF
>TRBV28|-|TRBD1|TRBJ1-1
TGTGCCACGGCAGGGGGCGCGGACACTGAAGCTTTCTTT
CATAGGADTEAFF
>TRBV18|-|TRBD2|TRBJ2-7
TGTGCCAGCTCCCGCGTTGGCGGGGGATCCTACGAGCAGTACTTC
CASSRVGGGSYEQYF
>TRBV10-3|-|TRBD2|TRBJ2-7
TGTGCCATCACCCCTCGGCTAGCGGGAGGTTACGAGCAGTACTTC
CAITPRLAGGYEQYF
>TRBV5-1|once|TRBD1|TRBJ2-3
TGCGCCAGCAACGCCAGGGGGCGCGGGGCAGATACGCAGTATTTT
CASNARGRGADTQYF
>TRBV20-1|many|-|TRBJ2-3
TGCAGTGCTAGAGATAGGGCAAGCACAGATACGCAGTATTTT
CSARDRASTDTQYF